A selection of T cell receptor beta chains follows, all from one sample in a study of graft-versus-host responses after intestinal transplantation. The protocol was immunoSEQ multiplex PCR, while the TCRdb copy is restricted to in-frame clones and leaves out a portion. The table lists roughly 50,000 clones, roughly nine tenths of them singletons. The sequencing here drew on PBMCs, taken approximately 660 days after intestinal transplant. The receptors were sampled from a human patient who received an intestinal transplant, so some T cells may come from the graft donor. CDR3s include the opening cysteine and the closing phenylalanine or tryptophan. D genes are given only for firm matches. Clone size is given for some rows only: seen once, a few or many times, or a class if the clone is expanded.

>TRBJ1-3|-|TRBV5-1|15|-
CASSLTAASGNTIYF
TGCGCCAGCAGCTTGACGGCCGCCTCTGGAAACACCATATATTTT
>TRBJ2-5|-|TRBV18|15|TRBD2
CASSPTSGGQETQYF
TGTGCCAGCTCACCGACTAGCGGGGGTCAAGAGACCCAGTACTTC
>TRBJ2-7|once|TRBV7-2|14|TRBD2
CASSLVGGSYEQYF
TGTGCCAGCAGCTTAGTGGGGGGGTCCTACGAGCAGTACTTC
>TRBJ2-7|-|TRBV6-5|13|TRBD1
CATSRDRDYEQYF
TGTGCCACCTCCCGGGACAGAGACTACGAGCAGTACTTC
>TRBJ2-2|-|TRBV7-9|12|-
CASSRNTGELFF
TGTGCCAGCAGCCGAAACACCGGGGAGCTGTTTTTT
>TRBJ2-5|-|TRBV7-3|13|-
CASSKDIQETQYF
TGTGCCAGCAGCAAGGACATCCAAGAGACCCAGTACTTC
>TRBJ2-1|-|TRBV7-9|16|-
CASSLEASGFNNEQFF
TGTGCCAGCAGCTTAGAGGCCAGCGGGTTCAACAATGAGCAGTTCTTC
>TRBJ1-5|-|TRBV5-1|16|TRBD1
CASSLDGQGAGQPQHF
TGCGCCAGCAGCTTGGATGGACAGGGGGCGGGTCAGCCCCAGCATTTT
>TRBJ2-1|-|TRBV13|18|TRBD2
CASSRLAGGPSSYNEQFF
TGTGCCAGCAGCCGACTAGCGGGGGGGCCGAGCTCCTACAATGAGCAGTTCTTC
>TRBJ1-1|-|TRBV5-1|12|-
CASGDSNTEAFF
TGCGCCAGCGGAGACAGCAACACTGAAGCTTTCTTT
>TRBJ2-1|-|TRBV7-9|16|-
CASSWLAKLSYNEQFF
TGTGCCAGCAGCTGGTTGGCGAAGCTCTCCTACAATGAGCAGTTCTTC
>TRBJ2-1|-|TRBV5-8|14|-
CASSLGAQYNEQFF
TGTGCCAGCAGCTTAGGGGCTCAATACAATGAGCAGTTCTTC
>TRBJ2-3|-|TRBV7-8|17|-
CASSPWKRDPNTDTQYF
TGTGCCAGCAGCCCCTGGAAAAGGGACCCAAACACAGATACGCAGTATTTT
>TRBJ2-1|-|TRBV10-2|12|-
CASNKAGNEQFF
TGCGCCAGCAATAAGGCAGGCAATGAGCAGTTCTTC
>TRBJ2-1|-|TRBV18|12|-
CASSPSRNEQFF
TGTGCCAGCTCACCGTCTCGGAATGAGCAGTTCTTC
>TRBJ2-3|-|TRBV20-1|10|-
CSAPRDTQYF
TGCAGTGCTCCGAGGGATACGCAGTATTTT
>TRBJ2-5|few|TRBV5-1|15|-
CASSPAVGGQETQYF
TGCGCCAGCAGCCCAGCGGTGGGGGGCCAAGAGACCCAGTACTTC
>TRBJ1-3|-|TRBV9|16|-
CASSVVAAGGEGTIYF
TGTGCCAGCAGCGTAGTAGCGGCCGGCGGAGAAGGCACCATATATTTT
>TRBJ2-5|-|TRBV7-9|15|-
CASSLDEGRGETQYF
TGTGCCAGCAGCTTAGATGAGGGGCGGGGAGAGACCCAGTACTTC
>TRBJ2-1|-|TRBV18|14|-
CASSPQRRDILEFF
TGTGCCAGCTCACCGCAACGCCGGGACATTTTGGAGTTCTTC
>TRBJ1-5|-|TRBV7-9|14|-
CATSNYDSNQPQHF
TGTGCCACCTCAAACTACGATAGCAATCAGCCCCAGCATTTT
>TRBJ1-2|-|TRBV19|16|-
CASSIVSPGANYGYTF
TGTGCCAGTAGTATAGTTTCCCCAGGAGCTAACTATGGCTACACCTTC
>TRBJ2-3|-|TRBV7-7|15|-
CASSLGRGVTDTQYF
TGTGCCAGCAGCTTAGGAAGAGGGGTCACAGATACGCAGTATTTT
>TRBJ1-5|-|TRBV6-5|15|-
CASSRGYLGNQPQHF
TGTGCCAGCAGTCGAGGGTATTTAGGCAATCAGCCCCAGCATTTT
>TRBJ2-3|-|TRBV9|13|-
CASSSPYTDTQYF
TGTGCCAGCAGCTCACCATACACAGATACGCAGTATTTT
>TRBJ1-2|once|TRBV9|15|-
CASSVFEASTYGYTF
TGTGCCAGCAGCGTATTTGAGGCCTCCACCTATGGCTACACCTTC
>TRBJ1-2|-|TRBV7-9|15|TRBD1
CASSTGTGGDYGYTF
TGTGCCAGCTCCACCGGGACAGGGGGAGACTATGGCTACACCTTC
>TRBJ1-2|-|TRBV7-2|15|-
CASSLDAGSNYGYTF
TGTGCCAGCAGCTTAGACGCAGGTTCTAACTATGGCTACACCTTC
>TRBJ1-6|-|TRBV19|13|-
CASSMYSPSPLHF
TGTGCCAGTTCAATGTACAGTCCATCACCCCTCCACTTT
>TRBJ2-1|-|TRBV10-1|12|TRBD1
CASSEPGQVTFF
TGCGCCAGCAGTGAGCCGGGACAGGTAACGTTCTTC
>TRBJ1-1|-|TRBV7-2|14|TRBD1
CASSWGQGVNRAFF
TGTGCCAGCAGCTGGGGACAGGGAGTAAACCGGGCTTTCTTT
>TRBJ1-4|-|TRBV27|13|-
CASSPAPGEKLFF
TGTGCCAGCAGCCCCGCCCCCGGTGAAAAACTGTTTTTT
>TRBJ1-1|-|TRBV11-3|16|-
CASSPRAGSSRTEAFF
TGTGCCAGCAGCCCCCGCGCCGGCAGCTCCCGCACTGAAGCTTTCTTT
>TRBJ2-3|once|TRBV6-4|14|TRBD2
CASSEAGGTDTQYF
TGTGCCAGCAGTGAAGCGGGGGGCACAGATACGCAGTATTTT
>TRBJ2-2|-|TRBV25-1|10|-
CAVQAGELFF
TGTGCCGTGCAAGCCGGGGAGCTGTTTTTT
>TRBJ1-1|-|TRBV12-5|14|-
CASGSPAGSTEAFF
TGTGCTAGTGGTTCCCCTGCAGGGAGCACTGAAGCTTTCTTT
>TRBJ1-2|-|TRBV4-1|14|-
CASSPPFTENGYTF
TGCGCCAGCAGCCCGCCTTTCACAGAGAATGGCTACACCTTC
>TRBJ2-7|-|TRBV15|13|-
CATAPDRSYEQYF
TGTGCCACAGCGCCAGACCGGTCCTACGAGCAGTACTTC
>TRBJ2-2|once|TRBV6-5|11|-
CASSGAGELFF
TGTGCCAGCAGTGGCGCCGGGGAGCTGTTTTTT
>TRBJ1-1|-|TRBV6-6|16|-
CASSFIRDNEGAEAFF
TGTGCCAGCAGCTTCATCCGGGACAACGAGGGCGCTGAAGCTTTCTTT
>TRBJ2-3|-|TRBV4-2|14|-
CASRLGDDTDTQYF
TGTGCCAGCAGACTGGGGGACGACACAGATACGCAGTATTTT
>TRBJ2-1|few|TRBV7-9|15|TRBD1
CASSARDSFFNEQFF
TGTGCCAGCAGCGCCCGGGACAGTTTCTTCAATGAGCAGTTCTTC
>TRBJ2-2|-|TRBV5-4|12|-
CASSRFVGELFF
TGTGCCAGCAGCCGATTTGTCGGGGAGCTGTTTTTT
>TRBJ2-2|-|TRBV6-5|15|TRBD1
CASSQWTGSTGELFF
TGTGCCAGCAGTCAATGGACAGGGTCCACCGGGGAGCTGTTTTTT
>TRBJ1-2|-|TRBV7-2|18|-
CASSQTYTGLEGNYGYTF
TGTGCCAGCAGCCAGACCTACACAGGGCTTGAAGGGAACTATGGCTACACCTTC
>TRBJ1-5|-|TRBV12-5|15|-
CASGLVGRGHQPQHF
TGTGCTAGTGGTTTGGTGGGCAGGGGCCATCAGCCCCAGCATTTT
>TRBJ2-3|-|TRBV7-2|13|-
CASSLFGVGTQYF
TGTGCCAGCAGTCTATTCGGGGTGGGTACGCAGTATTTT
>TRBJ1-1|-|TRBV18|14|-
CASSPGQLSTEAFF
TGTGCCAGCTCACCCGGACAGTTATCCACAGAAGCTTTCTTT
>TRBJ1-2|-|TRBV27|13|-
CASSFRTMDGYTF
TGTGCCAGCAGTTTTAGGACAATGGATGGCTACACCTTC
>TRBJ2-2|-|TRBV21-1|15|-
CASSYLGMNTGELFF
TGTGCCAGCAGCTACCTGGGGATGAACACCGGGGAGCTGTTTTTT
>TRBJ1-1|-|TRBV11-2|11|-
CASSPGARAFF
TGTGCCAGCAGCCCGGGGGCCAGAGCTTTCTTT
>TRBJ2-5|once|TRBV30|13|-
CAWSVTVQETQYF
TGTGCCTGGAGTGTAACGGTACAAGAGACCCAGTACTTC
>TRBJ2-4|-|TRBV28|14|-
CASSLGGTKNIQYF
TGTGCCAGCAGTTTAGGGGGCACAAAAAACATTCAGTACTTC
>TRBJ1-2|-|TRBV11-3|13|-
CASSQIGDRGYTF
TGTGCCAGCAGCCAAATAGGGGATCGTGGCTACACCTTC
>TRBJ2-2|-|TRBV7-2|14|-
CASSFRRGTGELFF
TGTGCCAGCAGCTTCCGGAGGGGAACCGGGGAGCTGTTTTTT